This TCR beta chain originates from a study of cytomegalovirus exposure and HLA in healthy donors. Repertoires were generated with immunoSEQ multiplex PCR, while TCRdb's copy carries only in-frame clones and drops some. The sample lists tens of thousands of clones, 90% to 95% occurring once. The origin of this receptor is a woman aged 18-29 years in good health and CMV-seropositive. The sample consisted of PBMCs.

This CDR3 reads CASSLGGHGGYTF. In DNA, the CDR3 is TGTGCCAGCAGTTTGGGGGGGCACGGTGGCTACACCTTC. The V gene is TRBV27, the J gene TRBJ1-2; tentatively, D is TRBD1 (6 bases). The V end lost 3 bases, the J end lost 7 bases, and 12 bases lay between the germline ends. Germline values: CDR1 MNHEY, CDR2 SMNVEV (reference sequence). The CDR3 spans 13 residues.